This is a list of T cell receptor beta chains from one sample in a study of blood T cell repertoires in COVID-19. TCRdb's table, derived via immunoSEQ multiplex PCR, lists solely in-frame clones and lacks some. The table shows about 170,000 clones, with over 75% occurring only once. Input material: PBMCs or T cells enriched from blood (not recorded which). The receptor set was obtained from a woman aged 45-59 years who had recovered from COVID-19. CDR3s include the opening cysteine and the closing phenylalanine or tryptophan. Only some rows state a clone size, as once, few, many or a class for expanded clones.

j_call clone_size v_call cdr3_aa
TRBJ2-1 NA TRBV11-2 CASSSLGLAGVVEQFF
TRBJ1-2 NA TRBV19 CASGAYYRTDGYTF
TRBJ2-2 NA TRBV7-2 CASSEGTGLAGGSGELFF
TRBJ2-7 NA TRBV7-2 CASSHTSYEQYF
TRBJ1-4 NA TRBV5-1 CASSFWGATNEKLFF
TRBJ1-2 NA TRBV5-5 CASSATLGYTF
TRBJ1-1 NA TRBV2 CASRKGQGVPEAFF
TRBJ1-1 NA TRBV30 CAWSSGQSAKAFF
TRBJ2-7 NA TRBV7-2 CASSSLTSGRSGSEQYF
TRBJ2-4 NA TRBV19 CASSTQGVRQGLKNIQYF
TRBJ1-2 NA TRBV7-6 CASSSGLQEGYTF
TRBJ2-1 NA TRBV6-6 CASSPRPSVGSYNEQFF
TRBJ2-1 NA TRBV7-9 CAAASGSVREQFF
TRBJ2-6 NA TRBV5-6 CASSLGRRSSGANVLTF
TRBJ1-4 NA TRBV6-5 CASGPRGEKLFF
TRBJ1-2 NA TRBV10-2 CASSGGGEGYTF
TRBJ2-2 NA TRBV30 CACRGRGNTGELFF
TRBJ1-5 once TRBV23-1 CASSQSSGTNQPQHF
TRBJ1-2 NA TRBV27 CASSFGGTGNNYGYTF
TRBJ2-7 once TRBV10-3 CAISDRGRALSYEQYF
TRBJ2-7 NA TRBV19 CASSNPHEGQGLVEQYF
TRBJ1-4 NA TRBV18 CASSPGPGRANEKLFF
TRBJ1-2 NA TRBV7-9 CASSLLTEGLDGYTF
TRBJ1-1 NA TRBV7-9 CASSGALNTEAFF
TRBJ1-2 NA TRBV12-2 CASRALLVGAGGYTF
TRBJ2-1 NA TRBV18 CASSPGGGYYNEQFF
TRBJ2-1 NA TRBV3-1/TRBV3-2 CASSHVAGNSYNEQFF
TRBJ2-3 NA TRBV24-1 CATSDSGLGTSGTDTQYF
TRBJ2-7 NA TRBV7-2 CASSFDRGHDEQYF
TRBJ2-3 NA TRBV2 CASTSVSGSTDTQYF
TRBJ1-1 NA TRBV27 CASSPRQGQNTEAFF
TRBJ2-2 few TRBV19 CASSMLSGRNTGELFF
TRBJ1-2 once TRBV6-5 CASSYEWGHGYTF
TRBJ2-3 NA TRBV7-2 CASSTAGSTDTQYF
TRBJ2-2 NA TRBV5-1 CASSFLGGTGELFF
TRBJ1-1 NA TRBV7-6 CASSLVPEGMNTEAFF
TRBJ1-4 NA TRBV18 CASSFTGSNEKLFF
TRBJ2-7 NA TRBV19 CASSIVPGYEQYF
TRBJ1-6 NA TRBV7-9 CASSAQGRSPLHF
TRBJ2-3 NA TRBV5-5 CASSLGRGTSTDTQYF
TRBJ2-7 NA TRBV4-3 CASSQAGGVSYEQYF
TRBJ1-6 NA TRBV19 CATSTPGGGNSPLHF
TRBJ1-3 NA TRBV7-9 CASIPQGGNTIYF
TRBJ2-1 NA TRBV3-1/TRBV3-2 CASSQRAGGSYNEQFF
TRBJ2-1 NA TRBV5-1 CASSLGGDTYNEQFF
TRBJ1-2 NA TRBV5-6 CASEDRGDYGYTF
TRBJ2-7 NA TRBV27 CASSPQRDRYEQYF
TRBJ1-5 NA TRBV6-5 CASQGGLGADQPQHF
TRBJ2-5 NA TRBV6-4 CASSKRASGFQETQYF